This T cell receptor beta chain was recorded in a study of cytomegalovirus exposure and HLA in healthy donors. Overall study: Earlier, 110 million or so unique TCR beta sequences were recovered from roughly 170 million T cells by an analysis.

As regards this clone: Its target is unknown.

Whole-study results and caveats: Earlier analysis yielded a pattern in which most TCR beta V segments were productive about 90% or about 30% of the time. Analysis performed later found about 18,000 TCR beta sequences associated with HLA alleles at 0.05 false discovery rate.

Germline loops: CDR1 SGHVS, CDR2 FNYEAQ. V was clipped by 5 bases and J by 6 bases, with 13 bases between them. CDR3 length equals 13 residues. The PCR was carried out with 60 Vbeta primers and 13 Jbeta primers. The table came from immunoSEQ multiplex PCR; TCRdb's copy has only in-frame clones and leaves some out. The sample has about 100,000 clones; about 84% are singletons. This receptor was identified in a man aged 25 to 40 in good health and CMV-seronegative. The material sequenced was PBMCs. The chain joins TRBV7-6 to TRBJ1-1; tentative D call: TRBD1 (6 bases). CDR3 DNA sequence: TGTGCCAGCAGCCCCAGCGGGGGCTCTGAAGCTTTCTTT. It specifies CASSPSGGSEAFF. Filled out from reference TRBV7-6 and TRBJ1-1, the complete variable domain reads GAGVSQSPRYKVTKRGQDVALRCDPISGHVSLYWYRQALGQGPEFLTYFNYEAQQDKSGLPNDRFSAERPEGSISTLTIQRTEQRDSAMYRCASSPSGGSEAFFGQGTRLTVV.